Below are 30 T cell receptor beta chains sequenced from a single sample in a study of molecular identifiers for immune sequencing clone quantification. TCRdb called the PCR reads again in MiXCR, with one record for every CDR3 protein. Here the sample spans a few hundred thousand distinct CDR3 sequences, over 20% being singletons. Sequencing input: naive CD8+ T cells from blood, with Jurkat cell RNA spiked in. As for subset: FACS-sorted CD8+CD4-CCR7+CD45RA+ naive T cells. These receptors originate from a human donor in good health. Some libraries in this study had Jurkat cell RNA spiked in.

The gene calls are TRBV7-9 and TRBJ2-1; D is possibly TRBD1 or TRBD2 (5 bases each). Germline V gene sequence: CDR1 SEHNR, CDR2 FQNEAQ (reference sequence). Trimming left V 5 bases short and J 5 bases short, with 19 bases between. The CDR3 has 16 residues. CDR3 protein: CASSRPTGRKNNEQFF. The CDR3 DNA follows: TGTGCCAGCAGCCGGCCCACGGGGCGGAAGAACAATGAGCAGTTCTTC.

This clonotype has only a few counts. Just one base apart from a much larger clone, this may be a read error. V and J are TRBV7-2 and TRBJ1-3; D remains unclear. This CDR3 spans 14 amino acids. The germline gives CDR1 SGHTA, CDR2 FQGNSA. In DNA form, the CDR3 reads TGTGCCAGCAGCCCCGATGGCCCTGGAAACACCACATATTTT. Its protein is CASSPDGPGNTTYF.

To note about this clonotype: This clone may be a read error of a much larger clone one base away. The genes are TRBV7-7 and TRBJ1-1; D gene unclear. Germline V CDR1 and CDR2: SSHAT, FNYEAQ (reference sequence). Trimming removed 5 bases from V and 4 bases from J, with 11 bases in between. The CDR3 is made up of 13 amino acids. CDR3 in DNA: TGTGCCAGCAGCATAAGACGGGGCACTGAAGCTTTCTTT. This translates into CASSIRRGTEAFF.

This chain connects TRBV7-3 to TRBJ2-2; D is unclear. CDR1 is SGHTA, CDR2 FQGTGA, per germline. Trimming took 0 bases from V and 6 from J, leaving 5 bases between them. This CDR3 spans 13 amino acids. The CDR3 protein is CASSLTLSGELFF. CDR3 DNA: TGTGCCAGCAGCTTAACGTTGTCCGGGGAGCTGTTTTTT. Full variable domain (outside the CDR3, taken from reference TRBV7-3 and TRBJ2-2): GAGVSQTPSNKVTEKGKYVELRCDPISGHTALYWYRQSLGQGPEFLIYFQGTGAADDSGLPNDRFFAVRPEGSVSTLKIQRTERGDSAVYLCASSLTLSGELFFGEGSRLTVL.

This chain joins TRBV6-2 or TRBV6-3 and TRBJ2-1; 15 nucleotides line up with TRBD2. After removal of 0 bases from V and 8 bases from J, the junction contained 2 bases not matched to a gene. Germline CDR1 MNHEY, CDR2 SVGEGT. The length of the CDR3 is 16 residues. The CDR3 is CASSYSGLAGGDEQFF. The CDR3 DNA is TGTGCCAGCAGTTACTCGGGACTAGCGGGAGGCGATGAGCAGTTCTTC.

This clonotype was recorded at least ten times. The chain couples TRBV20-1 to TRBJ2-7; D unresolved. This CDR3 has 11 amino acids. CDR1 DFQATT and CDR2 SNEGSKA come from the germline V gene (reference sequence). The germline V and J ends were trimmed by 5 bases and 6 bases, with 11 bases remaining between them. In DNA form, the CDR3 reads TGCAGTGCTTCCAGCGCCCTCGAGCAGTACTTC. Its protein is CSASSALEQYF.

The CDR3, as DNA: TGTGCCAGCAGCCAAGGTTGGGCGGGGGGCCCGCACGAGCAGTACTTC. This codes for CASSQGWAGGPHEQYF. V is TRBV3-1 and J is TRBJ2-7; 8 bases align to TRBD2. Trimming took 1 base from V and 5 from J; bases not matched to a gene: 10. In germline, CDR1 is LGHDT, CDR2 YNNKEL (reference sequence). The CDR3 length is 16 residues.

Concerning this clonotype itself: A clone one base away is much larger, so this may be a read error. V and J are TRBV5-1 and TRBJ2-3; no firm D call. CDR1 and CDR2 from the germline V gene are SGHRS and YFSETQ. This CDR3 spans 12 amino acids. This chain's CDR3 is CAGSYNADTQYF. CDR3 DNA: TGCGCCGGCAGCTATAACGCAGATACGCAGTATTTT.

Many counts were recorded for this clonotype. The CDR3, as DNA: TGTGCCAGTAGTATAGATCGGGCGATACCCTATGGCTACACCTTC. Residues: CASSIDRAIPYGYTF. The V and J genes are TRBV19 and TRBJ1-2; no clear D gene. Germline V lookup: CDR1 LNHDA, CDR2 SQIVND (reference sequence). The germline V and J ends were trimmed by 0 bases and 4 bases, with 12 bases remaining between them. This CDR3 is 15 amino acids long.

This clonotype was recorded at least ten times. V usage is TRBV28 and J usage is TRBJ1-5; the match to TRBD1 covers 9 bases. This CDR3 contains 16 residues. The V gene end was trimmed by 6 bases and the J gene end by 4 bases; junction bases not matched to a gene: 10. Germline CDR1 MDHEN, CDR2 SYDVKM. The chain's CDR3 is CASSPVGTGINQPQHF. In DNA, the CDR3 is TGTGCCAGCAGCCCCGTCGGGACAGGGATTAATCAGCCCCAGCATTTT.

A word on this clonotype: The junction and the germline gene differ at one end; a read error may be behind it. This rearrangement joins TRBV25-1 to TRBJ2-7; D is possibly TRBD1 (6 bases). Germline values: CDR1 MGHDK, CDR2 SYGVNS. This CDR3 spans 13 amino acids. CDR3 nucleotide sequence: TGTGCCGGCAGTCCATGGACAGAAGCTGAGCAGTACTTC. This encodes CAGSPWTEAEQYF.

V and J are TRBV7-9 and TRBJ2-3; 14 nucleotides align to TRBD2. The length of the CDR3 is 17 residues. The V gene end was trimmed by 4 bases and the J gene end by 5 bases; junction bases not matched to a gene: 8. Germline CDR1 reads SEHNR; CDR2 reads FQNEAQ (reference sequence). The CDR3 DNA is TGTGCCAGCAGCTCGGGACTAGCGGGAGAGCGAGGAGATACGCAGTATTTT. Amino acid sequence: CASSSGLAGERGDTQYF.

This clonotype came up a few times. The chain links TRBV13 to TRBJ1-6; 9 nucleotides line up with TRBD1. V was clipped by 5 bases and J by 8 bases; unmatched bases: 7. In germline, CDR1 is PRHDT, CDR2 FYEKMQ (reference sequence). This CDR3 comprises 15 residues. The DNA of the CDR3 is TGTGCCAGCAGCGAACGCGACAGGGGGGATTCACCCCTCCACTTT. This translates into CASSERDRGDSPLHF.

The table lists this clonotype with many counts. In DNA, the CDR3 is TGTGCCAGCAGTGACAGGGGCTCTGAAGCTTTCTTT. This translates into CASSDRGSEAFF. J is TRBJ1-1 and V is TRBV7-9; TRBD1 aligns across 8 bases. Unmatched junction bases numbered 3, after V lost 6 bases and J lost 6 bases. Germline CDR1 and CDR2: SEHNR and FQNEAQ (reference sequence). The CDR3 spans 12 residues.

The rearrangement uses TRBV20-1 and TRBJ2-5; 7 positions agree with TRBD2. CDR1 is DFQATT and CDR2 is SNEGSKA in the germline V gene (reference sequence). The CDR3 runs to 13 residues. The V segment lost 2 bases and the J segment 4 bases; nucleotides outside the gene matches: 4. The CDR3, as DNA: TGCAGTGCTAGAAAGGCTAGCGGAGAGACCCAGTACTTC. This gives the protein CSARKASGETQYF.

In its sample, this clonotype was seen a few times. The chain combines TRBV5-4 with TRBJ1-1, with 10 bases aligning to TRBD1. CDR3 size: 14 residues. Germline V gene sequence: CDR1 SGHNT, CDR2 YYREEE (reference sequence). J gave up 5 bases and V 4 bases, and 5 bases lay outside the gene matches. Here the CDR3 reads CASSGQGGGTEAFF. The CDR3 DNA reads TGTGCCAGCAGCGGACAGGGGGGGGGGACTGAAGCTTTCTTT.

The chain carries TRBV11-2 and TRBJ1-1; D gene ambiguous. The CDR3 sequence is 12 residues long. V was shortened by 1 base and J by 4 bases, with 4 bases between the two germline ends. CDR1 and CDR2 (germline): SGHAT, FQNNGV. The CDR3 is CASSLAFTEAFF. The CDR3 DNA reads TGTGCCAGCAGCTTAGCATTCACTGAAGCTTTCTTT.

This sequence joins TRBV20-1 and TRBJ1-1; 10 nucleotides align to TRBD1. Germline assignment: CDR1 DFQATT and CDR2 SNEGSKA (reference sequence). The CDR3 is 16 residues long. This CDR3 is CRGGQGLSGATRKAFF. The CDR3 nucleotides are TGCAGGGGGGGACAGGGGCTTTCTGGCGCAACTAGAAAAGCTTTCTTT.

In its sample, this clonotype was seen a few times. The rearrangement uses TRBV30 and TRBJ2-2, with D tentatively TRBD1 or TRBD2 (6 bases each). The CDR3 loop spans 13 amino acids. V was clipped by 1 base and J by 7 bases, with 10 bases between them. CDR1 is GTSNPN and CDR2 is SVGIG in the germline V gene (reference sequence). The CDR3 sequence: CAWSGGAGGELFF. The CDR3 DNA reads as TGTGCCTGGAGTGGGGGGGCCGGCGGGGAGCTGTTTTTT. The whole variable domain, filled in from reference TRBV30 and TRBJ2-2, reads SQTIHQWPATLVQPVGSPLSLECTVEGTSNPNLYWYRQAAGRGLQLLFYSVGIGQISSEVPQNLSASRPQDRQFILSSKKLLLSDSGFYLCAWSGGAGGELFFGEGSRLTVL.

The chain uses TRBV4-1 and TRBJ2-3; a weak D match, TRBD2 (6 bases). V lost 3 bases to trimming and J lost 4 bases, with 14 bases between them. This CDR3 has 15 residues. Germline V gene lookup returns CDR1 MGHRA and CDR2 YSYEKL. The CDR3 bases are TGCGCCAGCAGCCACGGCGCAGGGAGGCCAGATACGCAGTATTTT. The encoded protein is CASSHGAGRPDTQYF.

The chain has TRBV20-1 and TRBJ1-5, with TRBD1 matching 7 bases. The CDR3 consists of 16 residues. The germline gives CDR1 DFQATT, CDR2 SNEGSKA (reference sequence). J was trimmed by 0 bases and V by 5 bases; bases with no gene match: 10. CDR3 amino acids: CSALRPRDSSNQPQHF. CDR3 coding DNA: TGCAGTGCTCTACGTCCTAGGGACAGTAGCAATCAGCCCCAGCATTTT.

This clonotype showed up many times. The V call is TRBV29-1, the J call TRBJ1-1; D is unresolved. This CDR3 region has 12 residues. Trimming pared 3 bases from V and 7 bases from J, leaving 12 bases between. Per the germline V gene, CDR1 is SQVTM and CDR2 is ANQGSEA. The CDR3 is CSVDGGALEAFF. As DNA, the CDR3 is TGCAGCGTTGATGGAGGCGCCCTTGAAGCTTTCTTT.

This clonotype was detected only a few times. The genes are TRBV12-3 or TRBV12-4 and TRBJ1-4, with D perhaps TRBD1 (5 bases). This CDR3 region has 15 residues. Trimming pared 5 bases from V and 8 bases from J, leaving 18 bases between. The CDR3 protein is CASSAKDTIGEKLFF. CDR3 in DNA: TGTGCCAGCAGTGCGAAGGACACCATTGGGGAAAAACTGTTTTTT.

About this clonotype: Just one base apart from a much larger clone, this may be a read error. Since the CDR3 does not end with the conserved phenylalanine or tryptophan, this likely comes from a read error. This chain links TRBV20-1 with TRBJ2-7; 10 bases fit TRBD1. Looked up from germline, CDR1 is DFQATT and CDR2 is SNEGSKA (reference sequence). V was pared by 2 bases and J by 3 bases, with 7 bases of the junction left unmatched. This CDR3 is 15 amino acids long. The CDR3 spells CSARNDGTGDYEQYS. The DNA of the CDR3 is TGCAGTGCTAGAAATGACGGGACAGGGGACTACGAGCAGTACTCC.

The table lists this clonotype with many counts. V and J are TRBV25-1 and TRBJ2-1; D gene ambiguous. The CDR3 spans 15 residues. Germline values: CDR1 MGHDK, CDR2 SYGVNS. Trimming took 3 bases from V and 0 from J, leaving 9 bases between them. The chain's CDR3 is CASSEYSSSYNEQFF. The CDR3, as DNA: TGTGCCAGCAGTGAGTACTCGAGCTCCTACAATGAGCAGTTCTTC. Filled out from reference TRBV25-1 and TRBJ2-1, the complete variable domain reads EADIYQTPRYLVIGTGKKITLECSQTMGHDKMYWYQQDPGMELHLIHYSYGVNSTEKGDLSSESTVSRIRTEHFPLTLESARPSHTSQYLCASSEYSSSYNEQFFGPGTRLTVL.

The V and J genes are TRBV6-2 or TRBV6-3 and TRBJ1-5; possibly TRBD1 for D (6 bases). Trimming cost V 2 bases and J 4 bases, with 21 bases left between them. Germline values: CDR1 MNHEY, CDR2 SVGEGT. The CDR3 consists of 18 residues. The CDR3 sequence: CASSYTPLGDRLNQPQHF. The DNA of the CDR3 is TGTGCCAGCAGTTACACCCCCCTCGGAGACAGGTTGAATCAGCCCCAGCATTTT.

This clonotype has at least ten counts. V gene TRBV27 combines with J gene TRBJ2-3; perhaps TRBD2 as D (5 bases). The germline gives CDR1 MNHEY, CDR2 SMNVEV (reference sequence). The CDR3 extends over 14 amino acids. With 10 bases removed from V and 2 bases from J, the gap between germline ends came to 16 bases. The CDR3 loop reads CATSPRADTDTQYF. In DNA form, the CDR3 reads TGTGCCACCTCCCCGAGGGCGGACACAGATACGCAGTATTTT.

This clonotype has a count of ten or more. The chain recombines TRBV6-5 with TRBJ2-7; 8 bases line up with TRBD1. Germline CDR1 and CDR2: MNHEY and SVGAGI. V lost 2 bases to trimming and J lost 6 bases; unmatched junction nucleotides: 3. CDR3 length: 13 amino acids. This CDR3 is CASSYGQGREQYF. In DNA form, the CDR3 reads TGTGCCAGCAGTTACGGACAGGGTCGCGAGCAGTACTTC.

The rearrangement links TRBV6-2 or TRBV6-3 to TRBJ1-3; D perhaps matches TRBD1 (6 bases). With 7 bases removed from V and 4 bases from J, the gap between germline ends came to 20 bases. This CDR3 comprises 16 residues. From germline, CDR1 is MNHEY and CDR2 SVGEGT. The CDR3 DNA reads TGTGCCAGCAAGACCTACTCCGGGACACGAGGAAACACCATATATTTT. Its protein product is CASKTYSGTRGNTIYF.

This clonotype came up many times. The chain combines TRBV12-3 or TRBV12-4 with TRBJ2-4; tentatively, D is TRBD1 (7 bases). The CDR3 runs to 15 residues. V was clipped by 1 base and J by 8 bases, with 15 bases between them. CDR3 amino acids: CASSLEEGAKDIQYF. CDR3 coding DNA: TGTGCCAGCAGTTTAGAGGAGGGGGCGAAGGACATTCAGTACTTC.